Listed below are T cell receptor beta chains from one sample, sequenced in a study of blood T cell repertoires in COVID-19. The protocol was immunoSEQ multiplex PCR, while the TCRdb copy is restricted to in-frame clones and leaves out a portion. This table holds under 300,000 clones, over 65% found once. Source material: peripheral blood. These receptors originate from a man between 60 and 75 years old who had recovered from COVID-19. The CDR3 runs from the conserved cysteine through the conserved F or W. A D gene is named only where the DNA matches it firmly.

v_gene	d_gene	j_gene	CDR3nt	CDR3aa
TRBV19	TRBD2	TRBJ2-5	TGTGCCAGTAGTAGGGGACTAGCGGGGGCAAGAGAGACCCAGTACTTC	CASSRGLAGARETQYF
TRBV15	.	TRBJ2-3	TGTGCCACCAGCAGAGATCCGGGGAGGAGGGCAGATACGCAGTATTTT	CATSRDPGRRADTQYF
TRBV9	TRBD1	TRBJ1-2	TGTGCCAGCAGCCCACGGTCCGACAGGGGAGGCTACACCTTC	CASSPRSDRGGYTF
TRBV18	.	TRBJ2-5	TGTGCCAGCTCACCACCTGGCCTGCAAGAGACCCAGTACTTC	CASSPPGLQETQYF
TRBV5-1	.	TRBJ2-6	TGCGCCAGCAGCCCCCTTTCGCAGGGGTCTGGGGCCAACGTCCTGACTTTC	CASSPLSQGSGANVLTF
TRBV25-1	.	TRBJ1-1	TGTGCCAGCAGTGGCGACACTGAAGCTTTCTTT	CASSGDTEAFF
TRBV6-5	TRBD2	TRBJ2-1	TGTGCCAGCAGTTATTCCGGGACTAGCGGATATGAGCAGTTCTTC	CASSYSGTSGYEQFF
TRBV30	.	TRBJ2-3	TGTGCCTGGAGTGTTAAAGATACGCAGTATTTT	CAWSVKDTQYF
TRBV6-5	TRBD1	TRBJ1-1	TGTGCCAGCAGTTACAGGACAGGGAACACTGAAGCTTTCTTT	CASSYRTGNTEAFF
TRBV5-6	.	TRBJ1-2	TGTGCCAGCAGACAGCAGGGGAACTATGGCTACACCTTC	CASRQQGNYGYTF